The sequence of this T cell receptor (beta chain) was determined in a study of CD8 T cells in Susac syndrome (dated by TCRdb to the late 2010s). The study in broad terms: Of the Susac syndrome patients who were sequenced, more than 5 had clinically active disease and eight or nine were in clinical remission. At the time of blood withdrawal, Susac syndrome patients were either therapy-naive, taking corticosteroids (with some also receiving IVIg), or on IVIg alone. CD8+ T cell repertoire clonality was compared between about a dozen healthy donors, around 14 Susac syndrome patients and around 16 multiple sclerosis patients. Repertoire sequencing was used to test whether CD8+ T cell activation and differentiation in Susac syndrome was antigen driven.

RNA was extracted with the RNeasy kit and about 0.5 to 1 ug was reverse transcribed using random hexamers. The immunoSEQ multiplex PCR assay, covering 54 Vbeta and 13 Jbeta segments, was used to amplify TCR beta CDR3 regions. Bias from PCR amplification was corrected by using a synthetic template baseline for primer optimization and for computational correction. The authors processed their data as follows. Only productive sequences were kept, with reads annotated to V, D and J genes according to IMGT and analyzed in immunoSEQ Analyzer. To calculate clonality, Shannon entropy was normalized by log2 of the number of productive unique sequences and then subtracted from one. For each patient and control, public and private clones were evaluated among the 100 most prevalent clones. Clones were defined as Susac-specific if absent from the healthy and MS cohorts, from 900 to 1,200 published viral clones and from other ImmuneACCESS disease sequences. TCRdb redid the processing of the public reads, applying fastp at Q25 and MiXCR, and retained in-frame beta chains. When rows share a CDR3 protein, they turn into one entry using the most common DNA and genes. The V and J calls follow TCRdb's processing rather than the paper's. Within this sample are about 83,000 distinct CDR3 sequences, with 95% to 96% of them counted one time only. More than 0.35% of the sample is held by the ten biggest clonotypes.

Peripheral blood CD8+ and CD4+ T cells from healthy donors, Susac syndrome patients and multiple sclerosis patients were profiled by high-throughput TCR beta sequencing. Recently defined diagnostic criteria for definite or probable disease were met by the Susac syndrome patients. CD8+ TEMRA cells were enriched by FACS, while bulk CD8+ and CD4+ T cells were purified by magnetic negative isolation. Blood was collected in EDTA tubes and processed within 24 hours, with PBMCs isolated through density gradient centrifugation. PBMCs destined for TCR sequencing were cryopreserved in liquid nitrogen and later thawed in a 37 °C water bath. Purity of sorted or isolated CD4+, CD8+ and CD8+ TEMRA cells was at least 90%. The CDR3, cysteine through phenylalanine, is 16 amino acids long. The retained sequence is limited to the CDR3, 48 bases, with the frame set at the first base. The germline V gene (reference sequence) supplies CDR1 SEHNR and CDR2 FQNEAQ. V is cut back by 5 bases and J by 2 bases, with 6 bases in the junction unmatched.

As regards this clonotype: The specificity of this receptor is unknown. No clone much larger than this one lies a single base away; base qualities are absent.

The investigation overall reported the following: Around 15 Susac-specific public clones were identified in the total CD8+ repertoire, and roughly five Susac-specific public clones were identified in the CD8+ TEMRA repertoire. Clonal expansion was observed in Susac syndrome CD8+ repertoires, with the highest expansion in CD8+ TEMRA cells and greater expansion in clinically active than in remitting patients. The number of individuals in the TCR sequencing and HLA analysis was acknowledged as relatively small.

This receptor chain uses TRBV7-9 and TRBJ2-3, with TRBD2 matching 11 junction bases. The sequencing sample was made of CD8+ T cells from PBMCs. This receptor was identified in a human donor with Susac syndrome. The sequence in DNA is TGTGCCAGCAGCCCGACTAGCGGGGAGGACACAGATACGCAGTATTTT. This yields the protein CASSPTSGEDTDTQYF.